The table lists the clone carrying this TCR beta chain with a few counts. Its target is not known. This CDR3 comprises 14 residues. J gave up 5 bases and V 2 bases, and 4 bases lay outside the gene matches. Germline loops: CDR1 KGHSH, CDR2 LQKENI. The data stem from a study of cytomegalovirus exposure and HLA in healthy donors. Study-level points and caveats: Reports indicate that TCR beta sequences accurately predicted the HLA-A and HLA-B alleles of most subjects. Researchers reported in a later analysis that a missense DCLRE1C variant was tied to TCR beta V- and J-gene trimming. What a later analysis showed was that several of the most significant clusters appeared linked to common viral pathogens. Most TCR sequences showed up rarely, but some public TCRs showed up in many donors.

60 Vbeta and 13 Jbeta primers were used in PCR. Here immunoSEQ multiplex PCR was the method, and the copy in TCRdb shows in-frame clones only, minus some. The data contain roughly 100,000 clones, 65% to 85% of them singletons. The sequence derives from a male donor in good health and CMV-seropositive. The sequenced sample consisted of PBMCs. This chain links TRBV18 with TRBJ1-1, with TRBD1 identical over 8 bases. CDR3: CASSPSQGGTEAFF. The CDR3 nucleotides are TGTGCCAGCTCACCATCACAGGGGGGGACTGAAGCTTTCTTT.